Below, one T cell receptor beta chain is given with its context. The data derive from a study of blood T cell repertoires in COVID-19. Whole-study context: There were acute and convalescent COVID-19 samples, and they came from the United States, Italy and Spain. From T cells, B-cell-depleted T cells, or PBMCs came the material, which was cDNA or gDNA.

Per the original methods: Estimates of nucleated cell counts were drawn from the amplification of reference gene primers. Sequencing used immunoSEQ multiplex PCR; TCRdb keeps in-frame clones, though not all of them. For V, J and clone size, that table is used; D and trimming come from the DNA. The sample lists more than 30,000 clones, roughly 90% seen once, with 0.5% to 0.7% in the top ten. The germline V gene encodes CDR1 SNHLY and CDR2 FYNNEI. V gave up 5 bases and J gave up 0 bases, with 11 bases separating them. CDR3 length equals 15 residues. The chain joins TRBV2 to TRBJ1-3, with a weak D call TRBD1 (5 bases). Input material: peripheral blood. This sequence originates from a woman aged 40-49 years with active or convalescent COVID-19. The CDR3 region is CASSRDFSSGNTIYF. In DNA form, the CDR3 reads TGTGCCAGCAGTCGGGACTTTAGCTCTGGAAACACCATATATTTT.